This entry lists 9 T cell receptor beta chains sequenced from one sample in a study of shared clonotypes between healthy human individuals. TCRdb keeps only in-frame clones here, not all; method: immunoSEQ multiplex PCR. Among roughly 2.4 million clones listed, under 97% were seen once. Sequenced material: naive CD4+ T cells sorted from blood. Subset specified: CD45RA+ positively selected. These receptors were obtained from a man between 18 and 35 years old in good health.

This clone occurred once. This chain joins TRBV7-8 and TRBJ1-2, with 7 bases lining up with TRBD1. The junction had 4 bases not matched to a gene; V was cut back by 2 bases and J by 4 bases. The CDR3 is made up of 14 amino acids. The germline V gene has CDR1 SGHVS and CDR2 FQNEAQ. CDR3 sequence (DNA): TGTGCCAGCAGCTTAAGGACAGGCTCCTATGGCTACACCTTC. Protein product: CASSLRTGSYGYTF.

CDR3 nucleotide sequence: TGTGCCAGCAGCTTATTTTGGGGGACCTACGAGCAGTACTTC. Its protein product is CASSLFWGTYEQYF. This chain joins TRBV7-2 and TRBJ2-7, with D perhaps assigned TRBD1 or TRBD2 (5 bases each). Between the trimmed V and J ends, which lost 2 bases and 2 bases, there was a span of 10 bases. The CDR3 extends over 14 amino acids. Germline V gene data show CDR1 as SGHTA and CDR2 as FQGNSA.

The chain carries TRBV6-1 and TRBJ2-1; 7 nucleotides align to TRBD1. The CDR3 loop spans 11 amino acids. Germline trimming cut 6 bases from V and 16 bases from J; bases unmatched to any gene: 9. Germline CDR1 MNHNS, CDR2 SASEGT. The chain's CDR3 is CASRIGTVTFF. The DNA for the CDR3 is TGTGCCAGCAGGATAGGGACAGTTACTTTCTTC.

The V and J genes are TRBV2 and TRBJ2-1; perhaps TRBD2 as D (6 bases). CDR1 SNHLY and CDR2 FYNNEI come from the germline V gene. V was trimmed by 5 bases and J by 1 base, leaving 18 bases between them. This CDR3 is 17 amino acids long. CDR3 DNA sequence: TGTGCCAGCAGTCCTACCTCGGGAGTACCATCCTACAATGAGCAGTTCTTC. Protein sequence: CASSPTSGVPSYNEQFF.

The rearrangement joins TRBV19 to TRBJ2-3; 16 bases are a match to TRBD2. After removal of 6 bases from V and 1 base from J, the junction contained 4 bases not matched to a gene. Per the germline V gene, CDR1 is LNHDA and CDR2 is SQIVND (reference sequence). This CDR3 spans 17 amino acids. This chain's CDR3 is CASSPGLAGGRTDTQYF. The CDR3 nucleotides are TGTGCCAGTAGCCCGGGACTAGCGGGGGGGCGCACAGATACGCAGTATTTT.

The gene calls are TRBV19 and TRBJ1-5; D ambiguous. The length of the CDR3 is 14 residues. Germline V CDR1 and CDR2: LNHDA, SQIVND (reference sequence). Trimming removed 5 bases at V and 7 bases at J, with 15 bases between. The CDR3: CASSPFEGAQPQHF. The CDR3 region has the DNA TGTGCCAGTAGTCCCTTTGAGGGTGCCCAGCCCCAGCATTTT.

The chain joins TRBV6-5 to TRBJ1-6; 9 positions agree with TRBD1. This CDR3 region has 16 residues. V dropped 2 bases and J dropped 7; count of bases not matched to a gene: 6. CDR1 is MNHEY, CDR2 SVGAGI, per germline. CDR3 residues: CASSYQTGGTNSPLHF. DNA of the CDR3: TGTGCCAGCAGTTACCAAACAGGGGGCACGAATTCACCCCTCCACTTT.

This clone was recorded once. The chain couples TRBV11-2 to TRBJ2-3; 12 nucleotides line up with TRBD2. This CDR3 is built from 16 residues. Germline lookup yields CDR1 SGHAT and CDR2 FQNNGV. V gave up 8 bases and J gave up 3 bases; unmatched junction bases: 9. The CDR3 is CASLKTSGSVTDTQYF. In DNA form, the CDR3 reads TGTGCCAGCCTCAAGACTAGCGGGAGTGTTACAGATACGCAGTATTTT.

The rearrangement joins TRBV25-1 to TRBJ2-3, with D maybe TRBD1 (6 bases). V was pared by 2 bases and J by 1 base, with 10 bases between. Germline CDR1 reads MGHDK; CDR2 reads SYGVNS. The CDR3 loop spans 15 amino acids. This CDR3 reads CASSETGFRTDTQYF. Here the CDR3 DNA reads TGTGCCAGCAGTGAAACAGGGTTCCGCACAGATACGCAGTATTTT.